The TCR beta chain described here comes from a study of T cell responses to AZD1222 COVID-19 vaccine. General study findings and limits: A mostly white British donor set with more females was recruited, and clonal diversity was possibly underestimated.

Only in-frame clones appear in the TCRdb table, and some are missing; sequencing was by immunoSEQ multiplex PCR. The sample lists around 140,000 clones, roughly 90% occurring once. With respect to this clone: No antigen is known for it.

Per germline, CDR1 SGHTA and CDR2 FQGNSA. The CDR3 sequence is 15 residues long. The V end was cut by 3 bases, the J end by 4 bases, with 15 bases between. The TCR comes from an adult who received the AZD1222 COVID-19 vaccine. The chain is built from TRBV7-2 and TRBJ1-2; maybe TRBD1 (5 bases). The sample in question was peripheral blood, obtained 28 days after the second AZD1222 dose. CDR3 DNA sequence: TGTGCCAGCAGCTTTCGACAGCCAAGGGCCTATGGCTACACCTTC. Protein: CASSFRQPRAYGYTF.